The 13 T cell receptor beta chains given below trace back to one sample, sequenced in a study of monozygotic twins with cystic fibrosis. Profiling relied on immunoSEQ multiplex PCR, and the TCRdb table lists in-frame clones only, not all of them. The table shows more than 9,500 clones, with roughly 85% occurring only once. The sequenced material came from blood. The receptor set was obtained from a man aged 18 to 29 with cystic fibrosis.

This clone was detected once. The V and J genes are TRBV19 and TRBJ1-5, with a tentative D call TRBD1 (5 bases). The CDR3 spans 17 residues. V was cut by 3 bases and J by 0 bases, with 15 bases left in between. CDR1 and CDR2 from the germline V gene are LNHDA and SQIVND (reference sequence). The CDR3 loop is CASSIRQGGGSNQPQHF. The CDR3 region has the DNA TGTGCCAGTAGTATCCGGCAGGGTGGCGGTAGCAATCAGCCCCAGCATTTT.

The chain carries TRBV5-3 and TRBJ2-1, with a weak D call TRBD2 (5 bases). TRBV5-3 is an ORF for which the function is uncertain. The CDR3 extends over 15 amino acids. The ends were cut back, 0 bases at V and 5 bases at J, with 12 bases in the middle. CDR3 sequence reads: CARSLGLAQDNEQFF. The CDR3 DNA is TGTGCCAGAAGCTTGGGGCTAGCTCAAGACAATGAGCAGTTCTTC.

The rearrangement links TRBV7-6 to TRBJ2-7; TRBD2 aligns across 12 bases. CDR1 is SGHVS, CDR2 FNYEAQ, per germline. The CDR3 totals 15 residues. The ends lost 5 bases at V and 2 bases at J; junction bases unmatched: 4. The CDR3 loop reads CASSRSSGGAYEQYF. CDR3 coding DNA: TGTGCCAGCAGCCGATCTAGCGGGGGGGCCTACGAGCAGTACTTC.

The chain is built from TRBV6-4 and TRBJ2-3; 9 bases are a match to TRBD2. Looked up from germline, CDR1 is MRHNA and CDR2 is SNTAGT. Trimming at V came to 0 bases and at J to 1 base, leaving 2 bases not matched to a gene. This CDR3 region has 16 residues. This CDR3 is CASSDSGGGGTDTQYF. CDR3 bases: TGTGCCAGCAGTGACTCAGGCGGGGGGGGCACAGATACGCAGTATTTT.

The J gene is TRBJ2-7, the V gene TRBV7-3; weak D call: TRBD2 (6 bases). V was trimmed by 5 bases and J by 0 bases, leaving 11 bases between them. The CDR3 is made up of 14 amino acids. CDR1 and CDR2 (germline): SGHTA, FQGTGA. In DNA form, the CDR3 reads TGTGCCAGCAGCCCCTCGGGGGTCTCCTACGAGCAGTACTTC. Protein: CASSPSGVSYEQYF.

The CDR3 spells CASSQVGREDTEAFF. In DNA form, the CDR3 reads TGTGCCAGCAGCCAAGTGGGCAGGGAGGACACTGAAGCTTTCTTT. This sequence joins TRBV4-2 and TRBJ1-1; tentatively, D is TRBD1 (5 bases). V lost 1 base, J lost 3 bases, and 12 bases lay in between. The CDR3 has 15 residues. Germline CDR1 reads LGHNA; CDR2 reads YNFKEQ.

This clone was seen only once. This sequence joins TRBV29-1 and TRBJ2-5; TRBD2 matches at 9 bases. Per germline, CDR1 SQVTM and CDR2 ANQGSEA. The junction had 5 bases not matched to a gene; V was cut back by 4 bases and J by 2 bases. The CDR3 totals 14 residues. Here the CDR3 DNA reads TGCAGCGTTGGGGGTAGCGGGAGTCAAGAGACCCAGTACTTC. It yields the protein CSVGGSGSQETQYF.

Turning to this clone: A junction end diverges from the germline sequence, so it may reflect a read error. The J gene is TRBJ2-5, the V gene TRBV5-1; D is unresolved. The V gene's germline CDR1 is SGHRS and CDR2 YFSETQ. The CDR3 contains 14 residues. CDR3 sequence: CASSLASSQEAQYF. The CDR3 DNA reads TGCGCCAGCAGCTTGGCCTCTAGTCAAGAGGCCCAGTACTTC.

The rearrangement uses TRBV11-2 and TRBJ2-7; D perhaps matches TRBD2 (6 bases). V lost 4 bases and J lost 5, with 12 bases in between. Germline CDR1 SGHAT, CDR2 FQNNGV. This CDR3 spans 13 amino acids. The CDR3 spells CASSSLGGNEQYF. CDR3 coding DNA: TGTGCCAGCAGCTCGCTAGGAGGGAACGAGCAGTACTTC.

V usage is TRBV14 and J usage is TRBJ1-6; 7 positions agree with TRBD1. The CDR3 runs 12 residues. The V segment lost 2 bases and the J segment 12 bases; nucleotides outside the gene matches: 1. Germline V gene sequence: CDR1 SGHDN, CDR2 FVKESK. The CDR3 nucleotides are TGTGCCAGCAGCCAATGGGACAGACCCCTCCACTTT. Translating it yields CASSQWDRPLHF.

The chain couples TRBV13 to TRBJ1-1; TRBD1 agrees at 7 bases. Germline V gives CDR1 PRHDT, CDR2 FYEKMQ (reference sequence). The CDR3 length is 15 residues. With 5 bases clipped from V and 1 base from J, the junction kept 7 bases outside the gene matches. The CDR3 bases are TGTGCCAGCAGCGACTTGCAGGGGGGGAACACTGAAGCTTTCTTT. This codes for CASSDLQGGNTEAFF.

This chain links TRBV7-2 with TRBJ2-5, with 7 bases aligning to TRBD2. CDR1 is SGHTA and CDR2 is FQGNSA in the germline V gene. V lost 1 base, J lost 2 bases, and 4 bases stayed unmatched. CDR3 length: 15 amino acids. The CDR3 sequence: CASSLGGRGQETQYF. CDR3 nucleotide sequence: TGTGCCAGCAGCTTAGGTGGGCGGGGGCAAGAGACCCAGTACTTC.

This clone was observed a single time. The CDR3 region is CASSRDYQKKSPSGNTIYF. The CDR3, as DNA: TGCGCCAGCAGCCGAGATTACCAAAAAAAGTCTCCCTCTGGAAACACCATATATTTT. The rearrangement uses TRBV4-1 and TRBJ1-3; D call uncertain. CDR1 is MGHRA and CDR2 is YSYEKL in the germline V gene. This CDR3 is 19 amino acids long. V was clipped by 4 bases and J by 0 bases, with 22 bases between them.